This T cell receptor (beta chain) was recovered during a study of early T cells in non-severe SARS-CoV-2 infection. At the level of the study: Whole-blood bulk RNA, unsorted, was sequenced, and chains were unpaired. General study results and limits: Matching against VDJdb likely underestimated virus-specific expansions, favoring anti-spike CD8.

Details on this clonotype: The target antigen is unknown.

Each cDNA molecule carried a unique molecular identifier. TCRdb re-called the 5' RACE reads through MiXCR, storing one row per CDR3 protein. The sample carries about 61,000 distinct CDR3 sequences, around 12% recorded once. The receptor was isolated from an adult who was a healthcare worker with PCR-confirmed SARS-CoV-2 infection or an uninfected control (not recorded which). The donor label of this sample is uncertain. The sample was whole blood, taken at baseline.

CDR3 DNA sequence: TGTGCCAGCCGTTTATTCCTTAAAGAGACCCAGTACTTC. This codes for CASRLFLKETQYF. The rearrangement links TRBV2 to TRBJ2-5; the D is unclear. This CDR3 spans 13 amino acids. Germline V lookup: CDR1 SNHLY, CDR2 FYNNEI. Trimming cost V 8 bases and J 3 bases, with 13 bases left between them.